These T cell receptor beta chains were read from a single sample in a study of blood T cell repertoires in COVID-19. Here immunoSEQ multiplex PCR was the method, and the copy in TCRdb shows in-frame clones only, minus some. The sample yields 220,000 or so clones, approximately 84% seen once. Sequences were obtained from peripheral blood. Source of these receptors: a woman aged 80 or older with acute or convalescent COVID-19. Both conserved end residues are part of each CDR3. The D gene is left open where the match is weak.

TRBJ2-1 TRBD1 TRBV7-2 CASSLAGQGWNEQFF
TRBJ2-1 TRBD2 TRBV5-6 CASSSLNVGRALGEQFF
TRBJ2-3 . TRBV11-2 CASSTRQVDTQYF
TRBJ1-5 . TRBV6-2/TRBV6-3 CASSPTGSSNQPQHF
TRBJ1-2 . TRBV4-1 CASSPREPGGYTF
TRBJ1-5 TRBD1 TRBV30 CAWSPQGAGYQPQHF
TRBJ2-1 . TRBV7-6 CASSLGASPWNEQFF
TRBJ1-5 TRBD1 TRBV18 CASSPTTGSQPQHF
TRBJ2-1 TRBD1 TRBV7-8 CASSLPPGQGTNNEQFF
TRBJ1-1 . TRBV20-1 CRKDRNTEAFF
TRBJ2-5 TRBD2 TRBV7-8 CASSLGLAGGRGQETQYF
TRBJ1-3 TRBD1 TRBV5-5 CASSFQGDGNTIYF
TRBJ2-7 TRBD1 TRBV3-1/TRBV3-2 CASSHGQGAYEQYF
TRBJ2-1 . TRBV6-5 CASSYSGRAYNEQFF
TRBJ2-5 TRBD1 TRBV29-1 CSVGDRGQETQYF
TRBJ2-3 TRBD2 TRBV7-2 CASSLGLAGVTDTQYF
TRBJ2-1 TRBD2 TRBV7-9 CASGSSGYNEQFF
TRBJ1-1 . TRBV4-3 CASSQVSFRGSGTEAFF
TRBJ2-7 . TRBV5-1 CASSLAPNQGPDEQYF
TRBJ1-1 . TRBV28 CASSLQGSTEAFF
TRBJ2-4 TRBD2 TRBV5-1 CASTSVAGGNIQYF
TRBJ1-1 . TRBV28 CASTSTGQNTEAFF
TRBJ2-3 TRBD2 TRBV6-4 CASSVSGGASTQYF
TRBJ2-7 . TRBV11-2 CASSRNWAGEQYF
TRBJ2-2 . TRBV4-3 CASSQVRPADTGELFF
TRBJ2-1 . TRBV3-1/TRBV3-2 CASSQDPVRNEQFF
TRBJ1-1 . TRBV7-2 CASSPHGAGTEAFF
TRBJ2-2 TRBD1 TRBV7-3 CASSPSPGQGSTGELFF
TRBJ1-3 TRBD1 TRBV18 CASSPGQSPGNTIYF
TRBJ1-6 TRBD1 TRBV6-1 CASSGGQGPYNSPLHF
TRBJ2-1 . TRBV7-3 CASSSITSSLSNEQFF
TRBJ1-2 TRBD1 TRBV28 CASSALGQGFYGYTF
TRBJ2-2 TRBD2 TRBV7-2 CASSSLAGGNTGELFF
TRBJ1-1 . TRBV7-3 CASSLRANTEAFF
TRBJ2-1 . TRBV11-2 CASSASNEQFF
TRBJ1-4 TRBD1 TRBV5-1 CASSRDRGSGEKLFF
TRBJ2-7 . TRBV3-1/TRBV3-2 CASSPSGALSYEQYF
TRBJ1-2 TRBD1 TRBV6-2/TRBV6-3 CASSSPGQAISGYTF
TRBJ2-1 TRBD2 TRBV19 CASSTGTSGTNEQFF
TRBJ2-5 TRBD2 TRBV10-3 CAISVASGPEAQYF
TRBJ2-5 . TRBV11-2 CASSLSGGWTQYF
TRBJ2-7 TRBD1 TRBV7-2 CASTVRTGQIEQYF